The 3 T cell receptor beta chains presented below share a single source sample, sequenced in a study of monozygotic twins with inflammatory bowel disease. TCRdb re-called the 5' RACE reads; every CDR3 protein appears as one record, without DNA. This repertoire comprises some 83,000 distinct CDR3 sequences; its ten largest clones make up around 6.8%. Sample: blood. These receptors were taken from a human donor with ulcerative colitis or Crohn's disease, or a healthy co-twin of an affected twin (not recorded which).

This chain joins TRBV12-3 or TRBV12-4 and TRBJ1-4; the TCRdb call, TRBD1, lacks DNA for checking. This CDR3 comprises 14 residues. This chain's CDR3 is CASSLQGADEKLFF.

This rearrangement joins TRBV11-2 to TRBJ2-5. The CDR3 runs 13 residues. The germline gives CDR1 SGHAT, CDR2 FQNNGV. The CDR3 reads CASSLDLVKTQYF.

The chain has TRBV6-2 or TRBV6-3 and TRBJ1-5. Germline CDR1 MNHEY, CDR2 SVGEGT. CDR3 length equals 14 residues. This CDR3 is CASSYVWSNQPQHF.